Listed below are T cell receptor beta chains from one sample, sequenced in a study of shared clonotypes between healthy human individuals. TCRdb's copy holds only in-frame clones and misses some; the assay was immunoSEQ multiplex PCR. The table includes under 550,000 clones, 96% detected once. Input material: naive CD4+ T cells sorted from blood. These receptor sequences come from a woman in her 30s in good health. Both conserved end residues are part of each CDR3. The order of the fields is J gene, D gene, V gene, clone size, CDR3 protein, CDR3 DNA. The D gene is left open where the match is weak. Some rows have no size entry. The others give once, few or many, or a class for an expanded clone.

J: TRBJ2-1; D: .; V: TRBV4-2; size: .; CDR3: CASSQDLAGKYNEQFF; DNA: TGTGCCAGCAGCCAAGACCTGGCGGGAAAATACAATGAGCAGTTCTTC
J: TRBJ2-5; D: .; V: TRBV2; size: .; CDR3: CASIPVGTQETQYF; DNA: TGTGCCAGCATACCGGTGGGAACCCAAGAGACCCAGTACTTC
J: TRBJ1-4; D: TRBD1; V: TRBV11-1; size: .; CDR3: CASSFGTGFEKLFF; DNA: TGTGCCAGCAGCTTCGGGACAGGGTTTGAAAAACTGTTTTTT
J: TRBJ2-3; D: TRBD2; V: TRBV5-6; size: .; CDR3: CASSLLGTSGTNTDTQYF; DNA: TGTGCCAGCAGCTTGTTGGGGACTAGCGGGACCAACACAGATACGCAGTATTTT
J: TRBJ1-3; D: .; V: TRBV5-4; size: .; CDR3: CASSTEWSSGNTIYF; DNA: TGTGCCAGCAGCACCGAATGGTCCTCTGGAAACACCATATATTTT
J: TRBJ2-7; D: .; V: TRBV21-1; size: .; CDR3: CASSKARDRGMFYEQYF; DNA: TGTGCCAGCAGCAAAGCCAGGGACAGGGGAATGTTTTACGAGCAGTACTTC
J: TRBJ2-7; D: .; V: TRBV11-2; size: .; CDR3: CASSVNTGHEQYF; DNA: TGTGCCAGCAGCGTCAACACAGGGCACGAGCAGTACTTC
J: TRBJ2-7; D: TRBD2; V: TRBV6-5; size: .; CDR3: CASSYLRGSDEEQYF; DNA: TGTGCCAGCAGTTACTTGCGGGGGTCGGACGAGGAGCAGTACTTC
J: TRBJ1-1; D: TRBD1; V: TRBV19; size: once; CDR3: CASSRGQVYTEAFF; DNA: TGTGCCAGTAGTAGGGGACAGGTCTACACTGAAGCTTTCTTT
J: TRBJ2-7; D: .; V: TRBV6-4; size: once; CDR3: CASSARLGHEQYF; DNA: TGTGCCAGCAGTGCGAGACTAGGCCACGAGCAGTACTTC
J: TRBJ1-1; D: .; V: TRBV19; size: .; CDR3: CASRIGELDTEAFF; DNA: TGTGCCAGTAGGATCGGGGAGCTAGACACTGAAGCTTTCTTT